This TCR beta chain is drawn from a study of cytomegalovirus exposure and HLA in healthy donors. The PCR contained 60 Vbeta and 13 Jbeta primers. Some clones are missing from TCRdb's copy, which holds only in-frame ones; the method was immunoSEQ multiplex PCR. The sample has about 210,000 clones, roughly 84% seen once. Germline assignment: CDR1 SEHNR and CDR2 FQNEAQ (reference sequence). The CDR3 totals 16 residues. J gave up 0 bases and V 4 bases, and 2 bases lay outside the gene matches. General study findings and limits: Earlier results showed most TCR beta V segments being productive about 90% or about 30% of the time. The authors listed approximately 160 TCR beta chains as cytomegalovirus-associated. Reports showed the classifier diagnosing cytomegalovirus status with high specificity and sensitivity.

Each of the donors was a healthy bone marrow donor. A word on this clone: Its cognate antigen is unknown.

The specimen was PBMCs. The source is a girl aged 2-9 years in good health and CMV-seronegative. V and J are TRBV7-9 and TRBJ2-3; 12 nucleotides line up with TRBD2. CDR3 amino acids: CASSSGLAGSTDTQYF. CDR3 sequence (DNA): TGTGCCAGCAGCTCTGGACTAGCGGGGAGCACAGATACGCAGTATTTT.